The entry that follows covers one T cell receptor beta chain sequence. Antigen specificity is unknown. CDR1 and CDR2 from the germline V gene are MDHEN and SYDVKM. V was cut by 4 bases and J by 0 bases, with 16 bases left in between. This CDR3 spans 16 amino acids. This entry is derived from a study of blood T cell dynamics during melanoma immunotherapy. As for the study in general: First-line therapy was either pembrolizumab or nivolumab with ipilimumab for metastatic melanoma.

Notes on the study in general: PBMC repertoires of eventual disease-control patients split at W3 into clonality or diversity gains.

Measured with immunoSEQ multiplex PCR; TCRdb has only the in-frame clones, and not every one. The sample has around 20,000 clones, around 90% seen once. Time point noted: week 3, after first cycle of checkpoint inhibitor. Response was assessed by RECIST 1.1 at 12 weeks, except a couple of rapid progressors. Specimen: blood, collected from a patient treated with checkpoint blockade. This sequence originates from a human donor with melanoma. The rearrangement joins TRBV28 to TRBJ2-7; perhaps TRBD1 as D (6 bases). CDR3 nucleotides: TGTGCCAGCAGTTCAGATCGTCAGGGGCCCTCCTACGAGCAGTACTTC. Its protein is CASSSDRQGPSYEQYF.